A single T cell receptor beta chain is shown here with its context. As yet, its antigen is unknown. These data come from a study of T-cell memory formation after mild COVID-19. About the study: TCR clusters were mostly confined to one donor each.

General observations from the study: Later expanders leaned CD4+, whereas day 15 to 85 contracting clones were balanced CD4/CD8. Pre-infection memory showed some responding clones, and this suggested that cross-reactive memory joined.

TCR alpha and TCR beta cDNA libraries carrying sample barcodes and UMIs were produced by 5'RACE using constant-segment primers. One entry per CDR3 protein, called by TCRdb with MiXCR from the 5' RACE reads. The sample consists of about 400,000 distinct CDR3 sequences, about a sixth of them appearing once. Trimming took off 4 bases at V and 1 base at J, with 19 bases between the two ends. The CDR3 has 17 residues. Germline values: CDR1 ENHRY, CDR2 SYGVKD. What was sequenced was PBMCs or a T cell subset sorted from them (not recorded which). This TCR came from a man younger than 30 who had mild COVID-19 (a few samples of this study predate the infection). Cell type and time point are not known. This sequence joins TRBV10-3 and TRBJ1-1; D may be TRBD1 (5 bases). The CDR3 region has the DNA TGTGCCATCAGTGGGGACGGATGGGTATCTAAGAACACTGAAGCTTTCTTT. It is translated as CAISGDGWVSKNTEAFF.